This TCR beta chain was captured by sequencing in a study of response to subunit inactivated influenza vaccine. Via MiXCR, TCRdb re-called the RT-PCR reads, giving one row per CDR3 protein. The sample carries hundreds of thousands of distinct CDR3 sequences, 6% to 9% recorded once. V was trimmed by 0 bases and J by 4 bases, leaving 16 bases between them. The CDR3 has 17 amino acids. CDR1 LGHNA and CDR2 YSLEER come from the germline V gene. The table lists this clonotype with a few counts. This chain connects TRBV4-3 to TRBJ2-1; D is perhaps TRBD1 (6 bases). The sample was PBMCs from blood, taken roughly 24 months after vaccination. The TCR sequence derives from a man between 50 and 75 years old who received an inactivated influenza vaccine. The CDR3 spells CASSQDVGRGGYNEQFF. CDR3 nucleotides: TGCGCCAGCAGCCAAGATGTGGGCAGGGGCGGTTACAATGAGCAGTTCTTC.